The 3 T cell receptor beta chains presented below share a single source sample, sequenced in a study of blood T cell repertoires in COVID-19. The assay was immunoSEQ multiplex PCR, and TCRdb's table has in-frame clones only and misses some. The repertoire consists of more than 200,000 clones, with about 90% occurring once and the leading ten covering about 2.5%. The sequenced sample consisted of peripheral blood. These receptors originate from a man aged 25 to 40 with COVID-19, enrolled during active disease.

The chain has TRBV19 and TRBJ1-2, with a tentative D call TRBD1 (5 bases). Germline loops: CDR1 LNHDA, CDR2 SQIVND (reference sequence). The V and J ends lost 4 bases and 0 bases respectively, with 18 bases between them. This CDR3 region has 17 residues. The CDR3 here is CASSTASRGRANYGYTF. The DNA for the CDR3 is TGTGCCAGTAGTACGGCCTCAAGAGGCAGGGCTAACTATGGCTACACCTTC. The variable domain in full, completed from reference TRBV19 and TRBJ1-2, reads DGGITQSPKYLFRKEGQNVTLSCEQNLNHDAMYWYRQDPGQGLRLIYYSQIVNDFQKGDIAEGYSVSREKKESFPLTVTSAQKNPTAFYLCASSTASRGRANYGYTFGSGTRLTVV.

The rearrangement links TRBV11-3 to TRBJ2-1; possible D gene TRBD1, 5 bases. Per the germline V gene, CDR1 is SGHNT and CDR2 is YENEEA. This CDR3 spans 14 amino acids. Trimming removed 6 bases at V and 3 bases at J, with 12 bases between. The DNA for the CDR3 is TGTGCCAGCAGTAGCTTGGACAACTACAATGAGCAGTTCTTC. This sequence encodes CASSSLDNYNEQFF.

The genes are TRBV5-1 and TRBJ2-3; TRBD2 is a possible D gene (9 bases). V was shortened by 3 bases and J by 1 base, with 21 bases between the two germline ends. Germline loops: CDR1 SGHRS, CDR2 YFSETQ. The CDR3 is 18 amino acids. CDR3 sequence (DNA): TGCGCCAGCAGCTCCGGGACTAGCATCAGGGGGCGCACAGATACGCAGTATTTT. Encoded protein: CASSSGTSIRGRTDTQYF.